This T cell receptor (beta chain) originates from a study of T cell responses to AZD1222 COVID-19 vaccine. General study results and limits: Seropositivity was recorded at baseline in only 6 or 7 AZD1222 recipients. The donor cohort was predominantly white British with a female majority, and clonal diversity may have been underestimated.

Pooled together were second doses at about 4 or about 12 weeks. Worth noting for this clone: Its specificity is not known.

Profiled with immunoSEQ multiplex PCR; TCRdb holds only in-frame clones, not every one. The sample includes fewer than 100,000 clones, less than 85% of them seen just once. Germline CDR1 is SEHNR and CDR2 is FQNEAQ (reference sequence). Trimming removed 5 bases from V and 3 bases from J; junction bases left unmatched: 7. CDR3 size: 14 residues. The V gene is TRBV7-9, the J gene TRBJ2-7; 7 bases align to TRBD1. The sequence was obtained from an adult who received the AZD1222 COVID-19 vaccine. The sample here was peripheral blood, taken 28 days after the second AZD1222 dose. CDR3 sequence (DNA): TGTGCCAGCAGCCGACAGGGTTTAGGCTACGAGCAGTACTTC. The encoded protein is CASSRQGLGYEQYF.